This entry lists 28 T cell receptor beta chains sequenced from one sample in a study of regulatory T cells in long-lasting Graves disease. Arm-PCR of CDR3 regions and iRepertoire HTBI primers were the basis on which TCR beta libraries were built. Via MiXCR, TCRdb re-called the multiplex PCR reads, giving one row per CDR3 protein. The sample has about 450,000 distinct CDR3 sequences; less than 20% are singletons. As for time point: newly diagnosed GD, antithyroid drugs for less than 3 months. PBMCs were the source of the RNA used for TCR sequencing. In addition, the sample was reused for a study of T cells in Graves' hyperthyroidism and ophthalmopathy.

The sample consisted of peripheral blood mononuclear cells (PBMCs), taken at new diagnosis, from a patient treated with antithyroid drugs. The receptors stem from a woman aged 30 to 39 with Graves disease.

This clonotype has just a few counts. A much larger clone lies one base from this, so it may be a read error. The chain links TRBV6-5 to TRBJ2-7; D gene ambiguous. V lost 2 bases and J 2 bases, leaving 7 bases between the germline ends. The germline V gene has CDR1 MNHEY and CDR2 SVGAGI. The CDR3 has 13 residues. The CDR3 bases are TGTGCCAGCAGTTACAGTTTACCCTACGAGCAGTACTTC. Its translation is CASSYSLPYEQYF.

This clonotype has only one observation. The chain links TRBV19 to TRBJ2-1, with D hard to call. The V end was cut by 5 bases, the J end by 5 bases, with 19 bases between. Germline values: CDR1 LNHDA, CDR2 SQIVND (reference sequence). The CDR3 loop spans 16 amino acids. The CDR3 loop is CASSPGFLEVHNEQFF. CDR3 in DNA: TGTGCCAGTAGTCCGGGTTTTCTAGAGGTCCACAATGAGCAGTTCTTC.

This chain links TRBV28 with TRBJ1-1, with D tentatively TRBD1 (5 bases). This CDR3 has 13 amino acids. CDR1 is MDHEN and CDR2 is SYDVKM in the germline V gene. Trimming pared 5 bases from V and 5 bases from J, leaving 12 bases between. CDR3 sequence: CASSILRVTEAFF. The DNA of the CDR3 is TGTGCCAGCAGTATACTCAGGGTTACTGAAGCTTTCTTT.

This clonotype was found many times. The chain couples TRBV28 to TRBJ2-1; perhaps TRBD1 as D (5 bases). CDR1 is MDHEN, CDR2 SYDVKM, per germline. There are 13 residues in the CDR3. Trimming shortened V by 8 bases and J by 7 bases, and 15 bases separated the two germline ends. In DNA form, the CDR3 reads TGTGCCAGCCTCCAGGGTTCCGAGAATGAGCAGTTCTTC. Translating gives CASLQGSENEQFF.

This clonotype was seen only a few times. This chain uses TRBV28 with TRBJ2-1; TRBD2 matches at 8 bases. CDR1 MDHEN and CDR2 SYDVKM come from the germline V gene. After removal of 6 bases from V and 9 bases from J, the junction contained 10 bases not matched to a gene. The CDR3 extends over 14 amino acids. CDR3 nucleotide sequence: TGTGCCAGCAGGGACGGGGGGGCGGGCGGTGAGCAGTTCTTC. Translation gives CASRDGGAGGEQFF.

At least ten counts were recorded for this clonotype. The chain links TRBV7-9 to TRBJ2-7; 8 bases map to TRBD2. The CDR3 has 15 amino acids. Germline V gene sequence: CDR1 SEHNR, CDR2 FQNEAQ (reference sequence). With V trimmed by 6 bases and J by 3 bases, 10 bases remained unmatched. The CDR3 nucleotides are TGTGCCAGCAGTTTGGGAGAGCGGGAGCACTACGAGCAGTACTTC. Protein sequence: CASSLGEREHYEQYF. Together with reference TRBV7-9 and TRBJ2-7, the CDR3 gives the full variable domain: DTGVSQNPRHKITKRGQNVTFRCDPISEHNRLYWYRQTLGQGPEFLTYFQNEAQLEKSRLLSDRFSAERPKGSFSTLEIQRTEQGDSAMYLCASSLGEREHYEQYFGPGTRLTVT.

Regarding this clonotype: Just one base apart from a much larger clone, this may be a read error. The chain recombines TRBV7-6 with TRBJ1-2; D is unresolved. CDR1 and CDR2 from the germline V gene are SGHVS and FNYEAQ. The CDR3 covers 13 residues. Trimming took off 9 bases at V and 5 bases at J, with 16 bases between the two ends. The CDR3 region has the DNA TGTGCCAGGAGCCCCGATGGGCAATATGGCTACACCTTC. It translates to CARSPDGQYGYTF.

This clonotype was counted many times. The chain uses TRBV3-1 and TRBJ2-3; no clear D gene. The V and J ends lost 5 bases and 0 bases respectively, with 15 bases between them. CDR1 is LGHDT, CDR2 YNNKEL, per germline (reference sequence). The CDR3 length is 16 residues. This CDR3 reads CASSYKIMRSTDTQYF. The DNA for the CDR3 is TGTGCCAGCAGCTATAAAATAATGAGGAGCACAGATACGCAGTATTTT.

The chain joins TRBV12-3 or TRBV12-4 to TRBJ1-2; a weak D match, TRBD1 (6 bases). The length of the CDR3 is 13 residues. Trimming removed 6 bases from V and 6 bases from J, with 14 bases in between. CDR3 residues: CASSPSRGDGYTF. The CDR3 nucleotides are TGTGCCAGCAGCCCCTCGAGGGGGGATGGCTACACCTTC.

This clonotype was seen many times. The CDR3 DNA follows: TGTGCCAGCAGCCGAACCCAATCGGGGTATGGCTACACCTTC. Its protein is CASSRTQSGYGYTF. V is TRBV3-1 and J is TRBJ1-2; D gene unclear. V was trimmed by 4 bases and J by 5 bases, leaving 14 bases between them. This CDR3 is built from 14 residues. Germline V gene sequence: CDR1 LGHDT, CDR2 YNNKEL (reference sequence).

This clonotype was counted ten times or more. This chain links TRBV6-1 with TRBJ1-1; D uncertain. Trimming took off 5 bases at V and 4 bases at J, with 11 bases between the two ends. Germline V lookup: CDR1 MNHNS, CDR2 SASEGT. The CDR3 extends over 13 amino acids. This CDR3 reads CASSPSGSTEAFF. The CDR3 DNA reads TGTGCCAGCAGTCCCAGTGGGAGCACTGAAGCTTTCTTT.

This clonotype appeared many times. The chain has TRBV27 and TRBJ2-7; weak D call: TRBD1 (5 bases). The germline V gene encodes CDR1 MNHEY and CDR2 SMNVEV (reference sequence). The CDR3 spans 13 residues. The germline V and J ends were trimmed by 5 bases and 3 bases, with 11 bases remaining between them. Here the CDR3 reads CASSGRQSYEQYF. The CDR3 nucleotides are TGTGCCAGCAGTGGTCGACAGAGCTACGAGCAGTACTTC.

This clonotype was observed many times. This chain joins TRBV7-2 and TRBJ2-5, with D perhaps matching TRBD1 (7 bases). The CDR3 length is 15 residues. The V end lost 5 bases, the J end lost 5 bases, and 18 bases lay between the germline ends. Per germline, CDR1 SGHTA and CDR2 FQGNSA. CDR3 sequence: CASSPRGAQGETQYF. In nucleotides, the CDR3 is TGTGCCAGCAGCCCCAGGGGGGCTCAGGGGGAGACCCAGTACTTC.

This clonotype showed up many times. This chain uses TRBV6-2 or TRBV6-3 with TRBJ2-1; TRBD1 matches 7 bases. This CDR3 is 12 amino acids long. CDR1 and CDR2 (germline): MNHEY, SVGEGT. Germline trimming cut 2 bases from V and 15 bases from J; bases unmatched to any gene: 7. In nucleotides, the CDR3 is TGTGCCAGCAGTTACCAGACAGGGAAAGGGTTCTTC. Residues: CASSYQTGKGFF.

This clonotype was observed many times. The chain recombines TRBV30 with TRBJ2-5, with 8 bases lining up with TRBD1. Germline V gives CDR1 GTSNPN, CDR2 SVGIG (reference sequence). There are 16 residues in the CDR3. V shed 3 bases and J 5 bases; nucleotides not matched to a gene: 14. The CDR3 region has the DNA TGTGCCTGGAGCCCTACCAGGGGGCGCTGGGGGGAGACCCAGTACTTC. This gives the protein CAWSPTRGRWGETQYF.

The table lists this clonotype with a few counts. V is TRBV7-3 and J is TRBJ2-2, with 14 bases aligning to TRBD2. Germline V CDR1 and CDR2: SGHTA, FQGTGA. With V trimmed by 0 bases and J by 5 bases, 14 bases remained unmatched. The CDR3 covers 21 residues. The CDR3 here is CASSLTPRLAGGPGRTGELFF. In DNA form, the CDR3 reads TGTGCCAGCAGCTTAACGCCGAGACTAGCGGGAGGGCCTGGTCGGACCGGGGAGCTGTTTTTT.

This clonotype was recorded at least ten times. The J gene is TRBJ1-6, the V gene TRBV7-2, with TRBD1 identical over 7 bases. Per germline, CDR1 SGHTA and CDR2 FQGNSA. The CDR3 runs 14 residues. With 3 bases clipped from V and 7 bases from J, the junction kept 3 bases outside the gene matches. As DNA, the CDR3 is TGTGCCAGCAGCTTTCGGGACAGCAATTCACCCCTCCACTTT. Protein product: CASSFRDSNSPLHF.

The chain carries TRBV27 and TRBJ1-1; weak D call: TRBD1 (5 bases). The V end was cut by 3 bases, the J end by 0 bases, with 11 bases between. The CDR3 totals 15 residues. In germline, CDR1 is MNHEY, CDR2 SMNVEV (reference sequence). The CDR3 sequence is CASSFDSSMNTEAFF. The CDR3 DNA reads TGTGCCAGCAGTTTCGACAGTTCGATGAACACTGAAGCTTTCTTT.

The gene calls are TRBV24-1 and TRBJ1-1, with a weak D call TRBD1 (5 bases). The CDR3 is 12 amino acids. Germline CDR1 reads KGHDR; CDR2 reads SFDVKD. The V gene lost 6 bases and the J gene lost 4 bases, with 8 bases spanning the gap. CDR3 nucleotide sequence: TGTGCCACCAGTCTGGGGCCCACTGAAGCTTTCTTT. This encodes CATSLGPTEAFF.

In its sample, this clonotype was seen many times. Here the CDR3 DNA reads TGCAGTGCTAGAGAGGTGGTTAGCTCCTACGAGCAGTACTTC. This sequence encodes CSAREVVSSYEQYF. The chain uses TRBV20-1 and TRBJ2-7; D ambiguous. Germline CDR1 is DFQATT and CDR2 is SNEGSKA (reference sequence). This CDR3 spans 14 amino acids. The V end lost 0 bases, the J end lost 0 bases, and 9 bases lay between the germline ends.

This clonotype was detected only a few times. The J gene is TRBJ2-5, the V gene TRBV24-1; tentatively, D is TRBD1 (6 bases). V shed 1 base and J shed 4 bases, with 15 bases lying between them. Germline V gives CDR1 KGHDR, CDR2 SFDVKD. The CDR3 is 16 residues long. DNA of the CDR3: TGTGCCACCAGTGATTTCAAGGGGGTTCTGGGAGAGACCCAGTACTTC. Its protein is CATSDFKGVLGETQYF.

This clonotype was observed at least ten times. The V and J genes are TRBV3-1 and TRBJ2-1; D is ambiguous. Judging by the DNA end, TRBJ2-5 fits better; the J call may be wrong. This CDR3 is built from 12 residues. Germline loops: CDR1 LGHDT, CDR2 YNNKEL (reference sequence). The DNA of the CDR3 is TGTGCCAGCAGCCAAGGCACAGAGACCCAGTACTTC. It is translated as CASSQGTETQYF.

This clonotype was counted at least ten times. Compared with germline, one end of the junction differs, possibly owing to a read error. This chain joins TRBV7-2 and TRBJ2-5; D might be TRBD1 or TRBD2, each matching 5 bases. CDR1 SGHTA and CDR2 FQGNSA come from the germline V gene. CDR3 length: 12 residues. The CDR3 protein is CASSLVVTGPRF. The CDR3 coding sequence is TGTGCCAGCAGCTTAGTGGTGACGGGGCCCCGCTTC.

This clonotype was seen ten or more times. J is TRBJ1-1 and V is TRBV27; D gene ambiguous. The CDR3 totals 16 residues. Germline CDR1 MNHEY, CDR2 SMNVEV (reference sequence). The V end was cut by 6 bases, the J end by 1 base, with 18 bases between. The DNA for the CDR3 is TGTGCCAGCAGCGTCCACCTCGGGCCCAAGAACACTGAAGCTTTCTTT. It encodes CASSVHLGPKNTEAFF.

The rearrangement links TRBV25-1 to TRBJ2-5, with D uncertain. Trimming took 3 bases from V and 4 from J, leaving 12 bases between them. The CDR3 totals 14 residues. The germline gives CDR1 MGHDK, CDR2 SYGVNS. The CDR3 loop is CASSDTAAGETQYF. The CDR3 DNA is TGTGCCAGCAGTGATACCGCCGCAGGAGAGACCCAGTACTTC.

This clonotype was found many times. This chain uses TRBV20-1 with TRBJ1-5, with D tentatively TRBD1 (5 bases). The V end was cut by 2 bases, the J end by 0 bases, with 8 bases between. The CDR3 has 14 residues. Germline V gives CDR1 DFQATT, CDR2 SNEGSKA (reference sequence). The CDR3 loop is CSARSGGSNQPQHF. In nucleotides, the CDR3 is TGCAGTGCTAGAAGCGGGGGTAGCAATCAGCCCCAGCATTTT.

For this clonotype: Given a much more abundant clone one base away, this may be a read error. V usage is TRBV28 and J usage is TRBJ2-2; maybe TRBD1 (5 bases). The CDR3 spans 16 residues. V gave up 7 bases and J gave up 4 bases, with 19 bases separating them. The germline V gene encodes CDR1 MDHEN and CDR2 SYDVKM. CDR3 residues: CASIPAGPCLTGELFF. In nucleotides, the CDR3 is TGTGCCAGCATCCCCGCAGGGCCCTGTCTCACCGGGGAGCTGTTTTTT.

A few counts support this clonotype. The chain combines TRBV19 with TRBJ1-5, with D hard to call. Trimming pared 2 bases from V and 4 bases from J, leaving 6 bases between. CDR1 is LNHDA, CDR2 SQIVND, per germline (reference sequence). The CDR3 loop spans 13 amino acids. CDR3 amino acids: CASSIRVNQPQHF. DNA for the CDR3: TGTGCCAGTAGTATAAGGGTGAATCAGCCCCAGCATTTT. The whole variable domain, remainder taken from reference TRBV19 and TRBJ1-5, is DGGITQSPKYLFRKEGQNVTLSCEQNLNHDAMYWYRQDPGQGLRLIYYSQIVNDFQKGDIAEGYSVSREKKESFPLTVTSAQKNPTAFYLCASSIRVNQPQHFGDGTRLSIL.